The present T cell receptor beta chain was sequenced within a study of quantifying T cell responses using KT2 cells. The overall study: cDNA was made from DNase-treated RNA using alpha and beta constant primers. Study-wide results and limits: KT2 clone alpha and beta sequence counts scaled linearly with input KT2 cell number.

This clonotype was counted a few times. Antigen: not known. The cDNA 3' end received a ligated oligonucleotide with a UMI. An equimolar mix of RC1.1 and RC1.2 primed the beta chain across TRBC1 and TRBC2. TCRdb processed the UMI-ligation and nested PCR reads anew with MiXCR; each CDR3 protein has one entry. The sample yields fewer than 45,000 distinct CDR3 sequences, around 15% seen once. Unfractionated PBMC were spiked with known numbers of KT2 clone cells. In germline, CDR1 is DFQATT, CDR2 SNEGSKA (reference sequence). The V end lost 0 bases, the J end lost 4 bases, and 12 bases lay between the germline ends. This CDR3 has 14 amino acids.

The gene calls are TRBV20-1 and TRBJ1-1; weak D call: TRBD1 (5 bases). Source material: PBMCs spiked with cells of the T cell clone KT2. The TCR originated in a human donor. The chain's CDR3 is CSARDHQGVTEAFF. As DNA, the CDR3 is TGCAGTGCTAGAGATCATCAGGGTGTCACTGAAGCTTTCTTT.